In its sample, the clone carrying this T cell receptor (beta chain) was seen a few times. The germline V and J ends were trimmed by 9 bases and 2 bases, with 14 bases remaining between them. Germline V gives CDR1 KGHDR, CDR2 SFDVKD. CDR3 length: 14 residues. The TCR library protocol attached unique molecular identifiers to the individual cDNA molecules. MiXCR, applied by TCRdb to the 5' RACE reads, yields one record per CDR3 protein. The sample shows some 91,000 distinct CDR3 sequences, about 15% of them seen only once. These data are taken from a study of early T cells in non-severe SARS-CoV-2 infection. Study as a whole: Sequencing of bulk RNA from unsorted whole blood was done, without chain pairing.

The chain links TRBV24-1 to TRBJ2-3; D call uncertain. The sample taken for sequencing was whole blood. This clonotype was obtained from an adult who was a healthcare worker with PCR-confirmed SARS-CoV-2 infection or an uninfected control (not recorded which). The CDR3 DNA is TGTGCCACCGCGCCGGACGGCGCCACAGATACGCAGTATTTT. Protein: CATAPDGATDTQYF.